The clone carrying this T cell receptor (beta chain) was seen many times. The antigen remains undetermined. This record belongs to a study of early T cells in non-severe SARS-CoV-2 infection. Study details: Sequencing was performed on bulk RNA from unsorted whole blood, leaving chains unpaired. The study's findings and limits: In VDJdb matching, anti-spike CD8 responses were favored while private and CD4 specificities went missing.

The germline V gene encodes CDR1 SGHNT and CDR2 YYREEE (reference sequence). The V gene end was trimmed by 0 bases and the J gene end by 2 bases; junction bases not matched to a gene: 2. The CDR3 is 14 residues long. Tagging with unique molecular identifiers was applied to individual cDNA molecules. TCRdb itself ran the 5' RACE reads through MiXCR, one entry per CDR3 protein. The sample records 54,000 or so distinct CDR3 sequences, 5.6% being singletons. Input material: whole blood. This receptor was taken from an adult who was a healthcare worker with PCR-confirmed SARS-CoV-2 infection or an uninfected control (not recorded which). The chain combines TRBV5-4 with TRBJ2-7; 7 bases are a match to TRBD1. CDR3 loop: CASSLGGGPYEQYF. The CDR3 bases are TGTGCCAGCAGCTTGGGAGGGGGCCCCTACGAGCAGTACTTC. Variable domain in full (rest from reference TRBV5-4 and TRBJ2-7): ETGVTQSPTHLIKTRGQQVTLRCSSQSGHNTVSWYQQALGQGPQFIFQYYREEENGRGNFPPRFSGLQFPNYSSELNVNALELDDSALYLCASSLGGGPYEQYFGPGTRLTVT.